The present T cell receptor beta chain was sequenced within a study of blood T cell repertoires in COVID-19. Data came from immunoSEQ multiplex PCR; TCRdb stores just in-frame clones and leaves some out. The sample records 220,000 or so clones, roughly four fifths being singletons. Germline trimming cut 4 bases from V and 4 bases from J; bases unmatched to any gene: 11. The CDR3 contains 16 residues. Germline V gives CDR1 SGHKS, CDR2 YYEKEE (reference sequence). V and J are TRBV5-5 and TRBJ2-3; 8 bases are shared with TRBD2. The source is a woman aged 60 to 75 with acute or convalescent COVID-19. Sequenced input: peripheral blood. The chain's CDR3 is CASSRLPGGVADTQYF. In nucleotides, the CDR3 is TGTGCCAGCAGCCGGCTCCCGGGGGGGGTAGCAGATACGCAGTATTTT.